This entry lists 23 T cell receptor beta chains sequenced from one sample in a study of blood T cell repertoires in COVID-19. TCRdb keeps only in-frame clones here, not all; method: immunoSEQ multiplex PCR. The table records about 70,000 clones, about nine tenths of them present only once. The sequencing input was peripheral blood. These receptors were collected from a man in his forties or fifties with acute or convalescent COVID-19.

This chain links TRBV29-1 with TRBJ2-7, with 9 bases fitting TRBD2. CDR3 length: 15 amino acids. V shed 6 bases and J 3 bases; nucleotides not matched to a gene: 12. Germline values: CDR1 SQVTM, CDR2 ANQGSEA. The CDR3 spells CSVLGVSGRSYEQYF. The DNA of the CDR3 is TGCAGCGTCCTTGGTGTTAGCGGGAGAAGCTACGAGCAGTACTTC.

The gene calls are TRBV9 and TRBJ2-3; TRBD2 aligns across 10 bases. The CDR3 totals 15 residues. V trimming: 3 bases; J trimming: 5 bases; junction bases outside the gene matches: 6. Germline CDR1 is SGDLS and CDR2 is YYNGEE. The CDR3 region is CASSAYSGGLDTQYF. Written as DNA, the CDR3 is TGTGCCAGCAGCGCCTATAGCGGGGGGTTAGATACGCAGTATTTT.

V and J are TRBV12-3 or TRBV12-4 and TRBJ2-7, with 12 bases identical to TRBD2. V lost 5 bases to trimming and J lost 4 bases; unmatched junction nucleotides: 0. The CDR3 has 13 amino acids. This chain's CDR3 is CASSTSGGYEQYV. The CDR3 DNA reads as TGTGCCAGCAGTACTAGCGGGGGGTACGAGCAGTACGTC.

This sequence joins TRBV28 and TRBJ2-3, with 9 bases fitting TRBD2. CDR1 and CDR2 from the germline V gene are MDHEN and SYDVKM. The CDR3 runs 17 residues. The ends lost 4 bases at V and 2 bases at J; junction bases unmatched: 10. In nucleotides, the CDR3 is TGTGCCAGCAGTTCCCTCCCGCGGGGGGGATACACAGATACGCAGTATTTT. This encodes CASSSLPRGGYTDTQYF.

This sequence joins TRBV24-1 and TRBJ2-2; no clear D gene. Germline CDR1 KGHDR, CDR2 SFDVKD. Trimming pared 9 bases from V and 5 bases from J, leaving 9 bases between. The CDR3 is 12 residues long. CDR3 amino acids: CATGALTGELFF. DNA for the CDR3: TGTGCCACCGGAGCTTTGACCGGGGAGCTGTTTTTT.

V is TRBV4-1 and J is TRBJ2-7, with 7 bases identical to TRBD1. Germline CDR1 is MGHRA and CDR2 is YSYEKL. There are 15 residues in the CDR3. With 0 bases clipped from V and 2 bases from J, the junction kept 4 bases outside the gene matches. The chain's CDR3 is CASSQEGRGTYEQYF. The CDR3 nucleotides are TGCGCCAGCAGCCAAGAGGGCAGGGGGACCTACGAGCAGTACTTC.

V usage is TRBV5-1 and J usage is TRBJ1-2; no clear D gene. Germline CDR1 is SGHRS and CDR2 is YFSETQ. V gave up 4 bases and J gave up 3 bases, with 10 bases separating them. The CDR3 is made up of 13 amino acids. In DNA form, the CDR3 reads TGCGCCAGCAGCCTACACACAGACTATGGCTACACCTTC. Translating it yields CASSLHTDYGYTF.

The V and J genes are TRBV5-1 and TRBJ1-1, with D tentatively TRBD1 (6 bases). CDR1 and CDR2 (germline): SGHRS, YFSETQ. The CDR3 is 14 amino acids. The V end was cut by 4 bases, the J end by 0 bases, with 10 bases between. The CDR3: CASSVRGMNTEAFF. CDR3 coding DNA: TGCGCCAGCAGCGTTAGGGGGATGAACACTGAAGCTTTCTTT.

This chain links TRBV7-2 with TRBJ2-1; 10 bases align to TRBD2. The CDR3 loop spans 15 amino acids. Germline V gives CDR1 SGHTA, CDR2 FQGNSA. V trimming: 2 bases; J trimming: 4 bases; junction bases outside the gene matches: 2. The CDR3 sequence is CASSLRTSGYNEQFF. CDR3 bases: TGTGCCAGCAGCTTACGGACTAGCGGTTACAATGAGCAGTTCTTC.

The chain combines TRBV7-9 with TRBJ1-1, with D maybe TRBD1 (6 bases). Germline CDR1 SEHNR, CDR2 FQNEAQ (reference sequence). V lost 5 bases to trimming and J lost 0 bases, with 16 bases between them. This CDR3 region has 16 residues. The CDR3 DNA follows: TGTGCCAGCAGCCGCTCAATAGGGGGGGTGAACACTGAAGCTTTCTTT. As protein: CASSRSIGGVNTEAFF.

The chain carries TRBV10-3 and TRBJ1-2; 9 bases agree with TRBD1. CDR1 and CDR2 (germline): ENHRY, SYGVKD. The trim removed 6 bases at V and 6 bases at J, leaving 5 bases unmatched. The CDR3 loop spans 13 amino acids. The DNA for the CDR3 is TGTGCCATCAGCGGGGACAGGGTGAATGGCTACACCTTC. It translates to CAISGDRVNGYTF.

This chain joins TRBV14 and TRBJ1-1; weak D call: TRBD1 (5 bases). CDR1 is SGHDN and CDR2 is FVKESK in the germline V gene. The CDR3 has 11 amino acids. V was pared by 1 base and J by 9 bases, with 6 bases between. The CDR3 spells CASSQGTQAFF. The CDR3 region has the DNA TGTGCCAGCAGCCAAGGGACACAAGCTTTCTTT.

The V and J genes are TRBV28 and TRBJ2-7; 8 bases line up with TRBD1. With 5 bases clipped from V and 5 bases from J, the junction kept 11 bases outside the gene matches. Germline V gene sequence: CDR1 MDHEN, CDR2 SYDVKM. CDR3 size: 15 residues. CDR3 in amino acids: CASSISTGVFDEQYF. The CDR3 DNA reads TGTGCCAGCAGTATCTCGACAGGGGTCTTTGACGAGCAGTACTTC.

The genes are TRBV11-2 and TRBJ2-2; perhaps TRBD2 as D (5 bases). The CDR3 is 15 residues long. Trimming pared 0 bases from V and 3 bases from J, leaving 8 bases between. Germline CDR1 is SGHAT and CDR2 is FQNNGV. In nucleotides, the CDR3 is TGTGCCAGCAGCTTAGACCCGGGGTACACCGGGGAGCTGTTTTTT. Protein sequence: CASSLDPGYTGELFF.

This chain connects TRBV28 to TRBJ1-2, with D perhaps matching TRBD1 (6 bases). The germline gives CDR1 MDHEN, CDR2 SYDVKM. The CDR3 is 15 residues long. Trimming left V 2 bases short and J 2 bases short, with 12 bases between. The CDR3 here is CASSLILGANYGYTF. In DNA form, the CDR3 reads TGTGCCAGCAGTTTAATTCTGGGGGCCAACTATGGCTACACCTTC.

The rearrangement joins TRBV18 to TRBJ2-5, with 10 bases matching TRBD2. With 3 bases clipped from V and 3 bases from J, the junction kept 7 bases outside the gene matches. The CDR3 totals 16 residues. Germline-derived CDR1 and CDR2 are KGHSH and LQKENI. In DNA, the CDR3 is TGTGCCAGCTCACCTCCCTTTACTAGCGGGAAAGAGACCCAGTACTTC. Amino acid sequence: CASSPPFTSGKETQYF.

The chain carries TRBV2 and TRBJ1-5, with D perhaps TRBD1 (6 bases). The length of the CDR3 is 15 residues. Germline-derived CDR1 and CDR2 are SNHLY and FYNNEI. Trimming left V 7 bases short and J 6 bases short, with 19 bases between. CDR3: CASTAGRGLFQPQHF. The CDR3 DNA reads as TGTGCCAGCACCGCCGGCAGGGGTTTATTTCAGCCCCAGCATTTT.

The rearrangement uses TRBV13 and TRBJ2-3; 7 bases are a match to TRBD2. Looked up from germline, CDR1 is PRHDT and CDR2 is FYEKMQ (reference sequence). Germline trimming cut 4 bases from V and 5 bases from J; bases unmatched to any gene: 9. The CDR3 runs 15 residues. The DNA of the CDR3 is TGTGCCAGCAGCTCGACTAGCATATATCAAGATACGCAGTATTTT. Amino acid sequence: CASSSTSIYQDTQYF. Filled out from reference TRBV13 and TRBJ2-3, the complete variable domain reads AAGVIQSPRHLIKEKRETATLKCYPIPRHDTVYWYQQGPGQDPQFLISFYEKMQSDKGSIPDRFSAQQFSDYHSELNMSSLELGDSALYFCASSSTSIYQDTQYFGPGTRLTVL.

The chain joins TRBV7-3 to TRBJ2-3; a weak D match, TRBD2 (5 bases). The CDR3 covers 15 residues. V lost 3 bases and J 4 bases, leaving 14 bases between the germline ends. Germline V lookup: CDR1 SGHTA, CDR2 FQGTGA. The CDR3 DNA is TGTGCCAGCAGCTTTCGTGGGAGCCCCCCAGATACGCAGTATTTT. Its translation: CASSFRGSPPDTQYF. Filled out from reference TRBV7-3 and TRBJ2-3, the complete variable domain reads GAGVSQTPSNKVTEKGKYVELRCDPISGHTALYWYRQSLGQGPEFLIYFQGTGAADDSGLPNDRFFAVRPEGSVSTLKIQRTERGDSAVYLCASSFRGSPPDTQYFGPGTRLTVL.

The chain combines TRBV6-1 with TRBJ1-6; 8 bases line up with TRBD1. The length of the CDR3 is 15 residues. CDR1 and CDR2 (germline): MNHNS, SASEGT. The junction had 3 bases not matched to a gene; V was cut back by 2 bases and J by 6 bases. CDR3 in amino acids: CASSEIGQGNSPLHF. For the CDR3, the DNA is TGTGCCAGCAGTGAAATTGGACAGGGTAATTCACCCCTCCACTTT.

This chain joins TRBV25-1 and TRBJ1-3; 9 nucleotides agree with TRBD1. V was clipped by 5 bases and J by 4 bases; unmatched bases: 9. The CDR3 loop spans 16 amino acids. Germline CDR1 is MGHDK and CDR2 is SYGVNS. CDR3 sequence (DNA): TGTGCCAGCAGTCAACTCTACAGGGGGCACGGAAACACCATATATTTT. Amino acids: CASSQLYRGHGNTIYF. Full variable domain (remainder filled in from reference TRBV25-1 and TRBJ1-3): EADIYQTPRYLVIGTGKKITLECSQTMGHDKMYWYQQDPGMELHLIHYSYGVNSTEKGDLSSESTVSRIRTEHFPLTLESARPSHTSQYLCASSQLYRGHGNTIYFGEGSWLTVV.

The chain carries TRBV2 and TRBJ2-7, with D possibly matching TRBD2 (6 bases). Germline V lookup: CDR1 SNHLY, CDR2 FYNNEI. The CDR3 loop spans 13 amino acids. The ends were cut back, 6 bases at V and 5 bases at J, with 14 bases in the middle. The CDR3 DNA reads as TGTGCCAGCAGACGGGACTCCCCCCACGAGCAGTACTTC. Translation: CASRRDSPHEQYF.

The V gene is TRBV30, the J gene TRBJ2-7; 8 bases fit TRBD2. CDR3 length: 15 amino acids. The V and J ends lost 4 bases and 4 bases, in that order; junction bases with no gene match: 12. Germline lookup yields CDR1 GTSNPN and CDR2 SVGIG (reference sequence). The CDR3 DNA follows: TGTGCCTGGATGGAGGTACGGGAGGGCCGGTACGAGCAGTACTTC. As protein: CAWMEVREGRYEQYF.